One T cell receptor (beta chain) is described in this entry. Its antigen is currently unknown. Germline V CDR1 and CDR2: MNHEY, SVGAGI. The CDR3 covers 12 residues. V lost 6 bases, J lost 7 bases, and 4 bases stayed unmatched. The sample is drawn from a study of a mutant IDH1 vaccine in newly diagnosed glioma. Study summary: Patients came in for eight vaccinations, in weeks 1, 3, 5, 7, 11, 15, 19 and 23. There were roughly 62% males and roughly 38% females among treated patients, whose mean age was about 38 years. Study outcomes and limitations: Overall, about 93% of patients had vaccine-induced immune responses.

The time point denotes: week 11, during vaccination. Vaccination comprised doses that each held 300 ug of mutant IDH1 20-mer peptide, plus topical imiquimod. Some clones are missing from TCRdb's copy, which holds only in-frame ones; the method was immunoSEQ multiplex PCR. The table shows 35,000 or so clones, with 80% occurring only once. The chain has TRBV6-5 and TRBJ2-3; 7 bases match TRBD1. The sequence was collected from a woman in her thirties with glioma. Some clones in this sample may be carry-over from other donors' samples. The input for sequencing was peripheral blood mononuclear cells (PBMCs), taken from a glioma patient whose treatment included an IDH1 peptide vaccine. CDR3 in amino acids: CASRQGWNTQYF. The CDR3 region has the DNA TGTGCCAGCAGACAGGGGTGGAATACGCAGTATTTT.